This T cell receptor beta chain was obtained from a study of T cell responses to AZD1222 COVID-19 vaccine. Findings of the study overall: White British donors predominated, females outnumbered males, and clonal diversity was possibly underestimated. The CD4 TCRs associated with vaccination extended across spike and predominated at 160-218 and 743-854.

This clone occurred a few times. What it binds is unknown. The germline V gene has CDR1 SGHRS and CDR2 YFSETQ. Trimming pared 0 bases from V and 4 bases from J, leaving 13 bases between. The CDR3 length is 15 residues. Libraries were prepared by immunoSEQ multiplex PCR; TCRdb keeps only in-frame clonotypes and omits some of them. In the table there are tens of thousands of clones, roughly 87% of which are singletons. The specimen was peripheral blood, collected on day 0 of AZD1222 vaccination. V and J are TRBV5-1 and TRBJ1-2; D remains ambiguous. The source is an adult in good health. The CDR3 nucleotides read TGCGCCAGCAGCTTGGCCGGGCAGGACGGCTATGGCTACACCTTC. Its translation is CASSLAGQDGYGYTF.